This record concerns one T cell receptor (beta chain) sequence. What it binds is unknown. TCRdb's table, derived via immunoSEQ multiplex PCR, lists solely in-frame clones and lacks some. The repertoire holds fewer than 200,000 clones, about 92% seen once, with about 10% in the top ten. This entry comes from a study of T cell responses to AZD1222 COVID-19 vaccine. Study-level findings and limits: Along spike, vaccine-associated CD4 TCRs were found throughout, with dominance at 160-218 and 743-854. Clonal diversity was possibly underestimated; the donors were predominantly white British and more often female.

The CDR3 consists of 16 residues. The chain joins TRBV21-1 to TRBJ2-1; the D call in the table, TRBD2, was not verified against the DNA. TRBV21-1 is a recognized pseudogene. The receptor's source is an adult in good health. The input for sequencing was peripheral blood, taken on day 0 of AZD1222 vaccination. The CDR3 DNA follows: TGTGCCAGCAGCAAAGATGGGCGGGGACGGTACAATGAGCAGTTCTTC. Amino acid sequence: CASSKDGRGRYNEQFF.